This T cell receptor (beta chain) was retrieved from a study of blood T cell repertoires in COVID-19. Study background: Both acute and convalescent COVID-19 samples were obtained from the United States, Italy and Spain. From T cells, B-cell-depleted T cells, or PBMCs came the material, which was cDNA or gDNA.

Germline lookup yields CDR1 SGHKS and CDR2 YYEKEE (reference sequence). Trimming took 4 bases from V and 3 from J, leaving 20 bases between them. This CDR3 contains 16 residues. The authors' processing: How many nucleated cells were present was estimated from reference gene primer amplification. TCRdb's copy holds only in-frame clones and misses some; the assay was immunoSEQ multiplex PCR. D and trimming come from the DNA, and the V and J calls and clone size come from that table. The sample consists of about 320,000 clones, around 82% of them appearing once. The sequenced sample was peripheral blood. The V call is TRBV5-5, the J call TRBJ2-7, with D possibly TRBD1 on 6 matching bases. The source of this sequence is a woman between 50 and 59 years old with acute or convalescent COVID-19. The CDR3 is CASSPGPGQSYYEQYF. CDR3 in DNA: TGTGCCAGCAGCCCCGGTCCAGGACAGAGTTACTACGAGCAGTACTTC. The complete variable domain, with remaining parts taken from reference TRBV5-5 and TRBJ2-7, reads DAGVTQSPTHLIKTRGQQVTLRCSPISGHKSVSWYQQVLGQGPQFIFQYYEKEERGRGNFPDRFSARQFPNYSSELNVNALLLGDSALYLCASSPGPGQSYYEQYFGPGTRLTVT.